The 20 T cell receptor beta chains given below trace back to one sample, sequenced in a study of cytomegalovirus exposure and HLA in healthy donors. Vbeta (60) and Jbeta (13) primers were used in the PCR. Sequencing was performed with immunoSEQ multiplex PCR; in TCRdb, only in-frame clones are kept and a portion is missing. The table lists about 170,000 clones, roughly 79% of them singletons. Sequenced sample: PBMCs. These receptors originate from a woman aged 25-40 years in good health and CMV-seropositive.

J is TRBJ1-2 and V is TRBV4-3; 9 bases fit TRBD1. The CDR3 sequence is 14 residues long. Germline trimming cut 4 bases from V and 4 bases from J; bases unmatched to any gene: 4. Germline V lookup: CDR1 LGHNA, CDR2 YSLEER. CDR3 sequence: CASSRQGGPYGYTF. The CDR3 DNA reads as TGCGCCAGCAGCCGACAGGGGGGTCCCTATGGCTACACCTTC.

The chain uses TRBV7-9 and TRBJ1-2, with 8 bases fitting TRBD1. The CDR3 totals 15 residues. V lost 5 bases to trimming and J lost 6 bases; unmatched junction nucleotides: 11. Germline V lookup: CDR1 SEHNR, CDR2 FQNEAQ (reference sequence). The CDR3 sequence is CASSTRTGNLDGYTF. For the CDR3, the DNA is TGTGCCAGCAGCACTCGGACAGGGAACCTGGATGGCTACACCTTC.

The chain employs TRBV6-6 and TRBJ2-7, with 10 positions matching TRBD2. This CDR3 contains 15 residues. V gave up 4 bases and J gave up 3 bases; unmatched junction bases: 6. From germline, CDR1 is MNHNY and CDR2 SVGAGI (reference sequence). The CDR3 region is CASSSGLAEGYEQYF. CDR3 in DNA: TGTGCCAGCAGTTCCGGACTAGCGGAAGGCTACGAGCAGTACTTC.

This clone was observed a handful of times. The junction differs from germline at one of its ends, possibly a read error. This chain connects TRBV7-9 to TRBJ2-6, with a possible D match to TRBD1 (5 bases). Germline CDR1 and CDR2: SEHNR and FQNEAQ (reference sequence). The CDR3 is 17 amino acids. The CDR3 region has the DNA TGTTCCAGCAGCTTAGTATCAGGGATGACTGGGGCCAACGTCCTGACTTTC. Amino acids: CSSSLVSGMTGANVLTF.

The CDR3 DNA reads TGCGCCAGCAGCCAAGACCTCGTCCCCTACGAGCAGTACTTC. Amino acids: CASSQDLVPYEQYF. This rearrangement joins TRBV4-3 to TRBJ2-7; no clear D. Germline V gives CDR1 LGHNA, CDR2 YSLEER. The CDR3 totals 14 residues. The V end lost 0 bases, the J end lost 2 bases, and 8 bases lay between the germline ends.

The V and J genes are TRBV27 and TRBJ2-7, with D possibly matching TRBD1 (6 bases). With 4 bases removed from V and 3 bases from J, the gap between germline ends came to 10 bases. CDR1 and CDR2 from the germline V gene are MNHEY and SMNVEV (reference sequence). CDR3 length: 13 residues. Here the CDR3 reads CASSSLDSYEQYF. CDR3 DNA sequence: TGTGCCAGCAGTTCCCTGGACAGCTACGAGCAGTACTTC.

The chain is built from TRBV18 and TRBJ2-2; 13 bases agree with TRBD2. The trim removed 3 bases at V and 4 bases at J, leaving 8 bases unmatched. In germline, CDR1 is KGHSH, CDR2 LQKENI. The CDR3 is 18 amino acids. CDR3: CASSPLGTSGVLTGELFF. CDR3 nucleotide sequence: TGTGCCAGCTCACCTCTCGGGACTAGCGGGGTGCTCACCGGGGAGCTGTTTTTT. Drawing the rest from reference TRBV18 and TRBJ2-2, the complete variable domain is NAGVMQNPRHLVRRRGQEARLRCSPMKGHSHVYWYRQLPEEGLKFMVYLQKENIIDESGMPKERFSAEFPKEGPSILRIQQVVRGDSAAYFCASSPLGTSGVLTGELFFGEGSRLTVL.

Only one count was recorded for this clone. The CDR3 DNA follows: TGTGCCAGCAGCGTAGAGATGGGGACTAGCGGGAGGGAGGAGAATGAGCAGTTCTTC. Amino acids: CASSVEMGTSGREENEQFF. This chain joins TRBV9 and TRBJ2-1; TRBD2 agrees at 16 bases. V dropped 0 bases and J dropped 7; count of bases not matched to a gene: 10. The germline V gene has CDR1 SGDLS and CDR2 YYNGEE. This CDR3 contains 19 residues.

The chain employs TRBV4-1 and TRBJ2-2, with 12 bases identical to TRBD1. The ends lost 4 bases at V and 6 bases at J; junction bases unmatched: 3. Germline V gene data show CDR1 as MGHRA and CDR2 as YSYEKL. The CDR3 covers 15 residues. CDR3 sequence: CASSPRDRGPGELFF. The CDR3 DNA sequence: TGCGCCAGCAGCCCCCGGGACAGGGGGCCCGGGGAGCTGTTTTTT.

The chain links TRBV9 to TRBJ2-2; weak D call: TRBD2 (5 bases). Trimming left V 0 bases short and J 3 bases short, with 6 bases between. CDR3 length: 14 amino acids. The V gene's germline CDR1 is SGDLS and CDR2 YYNGEE. CDR3 nucleotide sequence: TGTGCCAGCAGCGTAGGACTACACACCGGGGAGCTGTTTTTT. This codes for CASSVGLHTGELFF.

The chain employs TRBV18 and TRBJ1-1; 7 bases are a match to TRBD1. CDR3 size: 14 residues. V lost 4 bases to trimming and J lost 7 bases; unmatched junction nucleotides: 9. Germline CDR1 reads KGHSH; CDR2 reads LQKENI. CDR3 nucleotide sequence: TGTGCCAGCTCACAAAACAGGGGCTACAATGAAGCTTTCTTT. Its protein product is CASSQNRGYNEAFF.

This clone showed up just a few times. This rearrangement joins TRBV30 to TRBJ2-3; D gene unclear. V lost 0 bases and J lost 6, with 7 bases in between. Germline CDR1 is GTSNPN and CDR2 is SVGIG (reference sequence). This CDR3 contains 12 residues. CDR3 coding DNA: TGTGCCTGGAGTGTACTGGTGGATACGCAGTATTTT. This codes for CAWSVLVDTQYF. The whole variable domain, remainder taken from reference TRBV30 and TRBJ2-3, is SQTIHQWPATLVQPVGSPLSLECTVEGTSNPNLYWYRQAAGRGLQLLFYSVGIGQISSEVPQNLSASRPQDRQFILSSKKLLLSDSGFYLCAWSVLVDTQYFGPGTRLTVL.

The chain employs TRBV5-1 and TRBJ1-1; tentative D call: TRBD1 (5 bases). Germline CDR1 reads SGHRS; CDR2 reads YFSETQ. Trimming stripped 2 bases from V and 1 base from J, with 15 bases between. The CDR3 loop spans 16 amino acids. CDR3: CASSFVQGLRNTEAFF. DNA for the CDR3: TGCGCCAGCAGCTTCGTTCAGGGCTTAAGGAACACTGAAGCTTTCTTT.

This chain uses TRBV29-1 with TRBJ2-2, with D possibly being TRBD1 (6 bases). V lost 6 bases and J 0 bases, leaving 14 bases between the germline ends. CDR1 and CDR2 (germline): SQVTM, ANQGSEA. The CDR3 spans 15 residues. CDR3 in DNA: TGCAGCGTCTACAGGGAAACCGCGAACACCGGGGAGCTGTTTTTT. Translating gives CSVYRETANTGELFF.

The V and J genes are TRBV18 and TRBJ2-7, with D possibly being TRBD2 (6 bases). Germline loops: CDR1 KGHSH, CDR2 LQKENI. This CDR3 region has 14 residues. Trimming took off 3 bases at V and 6 bases at J, with 15 bases between the two ends. The CDR3 nucleotides read TGTGCCAGCTCACCCTCCGGGACTCCGAGCGAGCAGTACTTC. It specifies CASSPSGTPSEQYF.

Turning to this clone: Other nucleotide sequences in the sample specify the same CDR3. The V and J genes are TRBV10-3 and TRBJ1-2; D gene ambiguous. This CDR3 region has 11 residues. Germline V gene sequence: CDR1 ENHRY, CDR2 SYGVKD. V lost 3 bases, J lost 5 bases, and 4 bases lay in between. CDR3 sequence (DNA): TGTGCCATCAGTGAATCGTATGGCTACACCTTC. Translated: CAISESYGYTF.

The V and J genes are TRBV5-1 and TRBJ1-5; possibly TRBD1 for D (6 bases). V lost 4 bases and J 4 bases, leaving 30 bases between the germline ends. The germline V gene encodes CDR1 SGHRS and CDR2 YFSETQ. The CDR3 covers 20 residues. The CDR3 DNA follows: TGCGCCAGCAGCCATTCTGGTGGGGGCGTGGGGTTTGTGGGGAATCAGCCCCAGCATTTT. Residues: CASSHSGGGVGFVGNQPQHF.

CDR3 in DNA: TGTGCCAGCAGCTTCTCTGGGACAGACTATGGCTACACCTTC. Protein product: CASSFSGTDYGYTF. This chain connects TRBV5-4 to TRBJ1-2; TRBD1 aligns across 7 bases. CDR1 is SGHNT and CDR2 is YYREEE in the germline V gene (reference sequence). The CDR3 extends over 14 amino acids. With V trimmed by 2 bases and J by 3 bases, 4 bases remained unmatched. Full variable domain (missing parts from reference TRBV5-4 and TRBJ1-2): ETGVTQSPTHLIKTRGQQVTLRCSSQSGHNTVSWYQQALGQGPQFIFQYYREEENGRGNFPPRFSGLQFPNYSSELNVNALELDDSALYLCASSFSGTDYGYTFGSGTRLTVV.

In its sample, this clone was seen once. J is TRBJ1-5 and V is TRBV6-7, with a possible D match to TRBD1 (5 bases). TRBV6-7 is flagged as an ORF with uncertain function. Trimming removed 2 bases from V and 2 bases from J, with 22 bases in between. There are 19 residues in the CDR3. CDR3 in amino acids: CASSYVYRTPPRCNQPQHF. DNA for the CDR3: TGTGCCAGCAGTTACGTCTACAGGACACCTCCGAGGTGCAATCAGCCCCAGCATTTT.

This clone was seen a handful of times. This chain uses TRBV19 with TRBJ1-2, with 7 nucleotides matching TRBD1. The CDR3 contains 10 residues. V lost 11 bases and J lost 7; bases outside the gene matches: 4. Germline CDR1 reads LNHDA; CDR2 reads SQIVND (reference sequence). CDR3 in DNA: TGTGCCGTATACAGGGGTGGCTACACCTTC. Protein: CAVYRGGYTF. Combining the CDR3 with reference TRBV19 and TRBJ1-2 gives the whole variable domain DGGITQSPKYLFRKEGQNVTLSCEQNLNHDAMYWYRQDPGQGLRLIYYSQIVNDFQKGDIAEGYSVSREKKESFPLTVTSAQKNPTAFYLCAVYRGGYTFGSGTRLTVV.